Detailed here is one T cell receptor (beta chain). Its cognate antigen is unknown. These data belong to a study of PD-L1 blockade in urothelial cancer. Looking at the study overall: Each patient had 0 to 3 earlier chemotherapy regimens. Blood yielded a median of around 140,000 T cells per sample. The study, taken as a whole, reports: Those with durable benefit had larger increases in tumor-associated blood clones at 3 weeks.

The repertoire was sequenced with immunoSEQ multiplex PCR; TCRdb's copy has only in-frame clones and lacks some. The data show approximately 51,000 clones, approximately 84% seen once. There are 12 residues in the CDR3. The chain uses TRBV21-1 and TRBJ2-7; the listed D gene, TRBD1, was not tested against the DNA. TRBV21-1 is recorded as a pseudogene. The starting material was PBMCs, obtained around atezolizumab (anti-PD-L1) treatment. The TCR originated in a man aged 60 to 75 with urothelial cancer. The CDR3 loop is CASEGATYEQYF. CDR3 DNA: TGTGCCTCGGAGGGGGCGACCTACGAGCAGTACTTC.